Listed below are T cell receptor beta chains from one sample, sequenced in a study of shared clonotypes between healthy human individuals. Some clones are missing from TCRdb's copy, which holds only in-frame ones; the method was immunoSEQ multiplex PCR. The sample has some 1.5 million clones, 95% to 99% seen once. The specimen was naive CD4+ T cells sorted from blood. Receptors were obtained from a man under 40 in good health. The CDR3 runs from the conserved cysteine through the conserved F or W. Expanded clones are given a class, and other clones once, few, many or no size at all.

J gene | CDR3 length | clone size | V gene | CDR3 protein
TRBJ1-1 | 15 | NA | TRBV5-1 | CASSLGQGTNTEAFF
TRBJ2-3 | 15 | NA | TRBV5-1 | CASSLVLRAPDTQYF
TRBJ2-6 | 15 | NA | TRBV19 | CASSGLLSGANVLTF
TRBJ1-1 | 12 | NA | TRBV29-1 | CSVRAGGNEAFF
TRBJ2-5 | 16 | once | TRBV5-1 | CASSFEPGGTAVTQYF
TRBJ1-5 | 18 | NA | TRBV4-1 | CASSQKDFGISGNQPQHF
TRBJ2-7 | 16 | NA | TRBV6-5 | CASSYFPRAAIYEQYF
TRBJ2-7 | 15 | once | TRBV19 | CASSMSGQGPYEQYF
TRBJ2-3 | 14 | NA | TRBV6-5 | CASSYSGLADTQYF
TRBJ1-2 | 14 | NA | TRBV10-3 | CAISESRAERGYTF
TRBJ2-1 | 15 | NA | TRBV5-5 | CASSLSDDSYNEQFF
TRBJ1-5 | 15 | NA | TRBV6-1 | CASSRDGNGNQPQHF
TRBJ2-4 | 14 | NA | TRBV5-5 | CASSFVQGANIQYF
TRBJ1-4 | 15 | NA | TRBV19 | CASRSGLLENEKLFF
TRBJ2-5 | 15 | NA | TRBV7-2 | CASSFDGQGQETQYF
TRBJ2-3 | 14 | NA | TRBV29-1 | CSVDLVGSTDTQYF
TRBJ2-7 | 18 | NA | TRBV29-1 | CSGLISNSRLPQPYEQYF
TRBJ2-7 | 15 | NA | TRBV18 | CASSQKQGHLYEQYF
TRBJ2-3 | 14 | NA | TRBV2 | CASVPWGSKDTQYF
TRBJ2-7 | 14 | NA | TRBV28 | CASSGLRGFDEQYF
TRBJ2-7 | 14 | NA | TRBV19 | CASSIDPSGLEQYF
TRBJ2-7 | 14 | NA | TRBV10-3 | CAISRDRGRREQYF
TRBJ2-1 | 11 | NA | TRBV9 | CASSLDNEQFF
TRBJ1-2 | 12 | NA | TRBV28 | CASRTSNYGYTF
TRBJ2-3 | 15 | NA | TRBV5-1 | CASSPGAGGTDTQYF
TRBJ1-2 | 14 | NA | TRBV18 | CASSPTDRGGGYTF
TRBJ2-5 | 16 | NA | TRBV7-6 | CASILFGLAGQETQYF
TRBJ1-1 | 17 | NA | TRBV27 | CASSLGQGKGKNTEAFF
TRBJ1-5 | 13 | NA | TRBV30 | CAWSNRVGQPQHF
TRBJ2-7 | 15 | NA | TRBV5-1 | CASSQGLAETYEQYF
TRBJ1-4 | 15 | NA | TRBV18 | CASSPATGFLEKLFF
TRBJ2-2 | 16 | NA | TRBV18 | CASSPLAYANTGELFF
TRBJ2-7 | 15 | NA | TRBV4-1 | CASSQGLAGSDEQYF
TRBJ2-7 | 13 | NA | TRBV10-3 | CAISLADAYEQYF
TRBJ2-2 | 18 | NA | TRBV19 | CASSIVSGGAPNTGELFF
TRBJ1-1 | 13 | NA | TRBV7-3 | CASSFGVHTEAFF
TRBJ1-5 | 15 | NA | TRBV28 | CASSLMRRANQPQHF
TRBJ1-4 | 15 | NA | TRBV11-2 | CASSTHRATNEKLFF
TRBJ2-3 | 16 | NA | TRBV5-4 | CASSLGLAGRIDTQYF
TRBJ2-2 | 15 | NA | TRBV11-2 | CASSYLPRTTGELFF
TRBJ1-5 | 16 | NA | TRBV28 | CASQELQQVVHQPQHF
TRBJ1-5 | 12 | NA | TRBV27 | CASSPPGQPQHF
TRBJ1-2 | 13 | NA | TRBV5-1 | CASSLSGNYGYTF
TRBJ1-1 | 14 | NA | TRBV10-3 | CAIRTPGINTEAFF
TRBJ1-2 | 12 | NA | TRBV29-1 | CSVGGRIYGYTF
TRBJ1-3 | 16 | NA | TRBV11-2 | CASSLRDTSSGNTIYF
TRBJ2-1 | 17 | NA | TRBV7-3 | CASSPHLAASSYNEQFF
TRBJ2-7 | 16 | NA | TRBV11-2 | CASSFLDRGFSYEQYF
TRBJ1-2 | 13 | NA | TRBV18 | CASSPGGGDGYTF
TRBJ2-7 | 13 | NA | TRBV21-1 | CASSQAGANEQYF